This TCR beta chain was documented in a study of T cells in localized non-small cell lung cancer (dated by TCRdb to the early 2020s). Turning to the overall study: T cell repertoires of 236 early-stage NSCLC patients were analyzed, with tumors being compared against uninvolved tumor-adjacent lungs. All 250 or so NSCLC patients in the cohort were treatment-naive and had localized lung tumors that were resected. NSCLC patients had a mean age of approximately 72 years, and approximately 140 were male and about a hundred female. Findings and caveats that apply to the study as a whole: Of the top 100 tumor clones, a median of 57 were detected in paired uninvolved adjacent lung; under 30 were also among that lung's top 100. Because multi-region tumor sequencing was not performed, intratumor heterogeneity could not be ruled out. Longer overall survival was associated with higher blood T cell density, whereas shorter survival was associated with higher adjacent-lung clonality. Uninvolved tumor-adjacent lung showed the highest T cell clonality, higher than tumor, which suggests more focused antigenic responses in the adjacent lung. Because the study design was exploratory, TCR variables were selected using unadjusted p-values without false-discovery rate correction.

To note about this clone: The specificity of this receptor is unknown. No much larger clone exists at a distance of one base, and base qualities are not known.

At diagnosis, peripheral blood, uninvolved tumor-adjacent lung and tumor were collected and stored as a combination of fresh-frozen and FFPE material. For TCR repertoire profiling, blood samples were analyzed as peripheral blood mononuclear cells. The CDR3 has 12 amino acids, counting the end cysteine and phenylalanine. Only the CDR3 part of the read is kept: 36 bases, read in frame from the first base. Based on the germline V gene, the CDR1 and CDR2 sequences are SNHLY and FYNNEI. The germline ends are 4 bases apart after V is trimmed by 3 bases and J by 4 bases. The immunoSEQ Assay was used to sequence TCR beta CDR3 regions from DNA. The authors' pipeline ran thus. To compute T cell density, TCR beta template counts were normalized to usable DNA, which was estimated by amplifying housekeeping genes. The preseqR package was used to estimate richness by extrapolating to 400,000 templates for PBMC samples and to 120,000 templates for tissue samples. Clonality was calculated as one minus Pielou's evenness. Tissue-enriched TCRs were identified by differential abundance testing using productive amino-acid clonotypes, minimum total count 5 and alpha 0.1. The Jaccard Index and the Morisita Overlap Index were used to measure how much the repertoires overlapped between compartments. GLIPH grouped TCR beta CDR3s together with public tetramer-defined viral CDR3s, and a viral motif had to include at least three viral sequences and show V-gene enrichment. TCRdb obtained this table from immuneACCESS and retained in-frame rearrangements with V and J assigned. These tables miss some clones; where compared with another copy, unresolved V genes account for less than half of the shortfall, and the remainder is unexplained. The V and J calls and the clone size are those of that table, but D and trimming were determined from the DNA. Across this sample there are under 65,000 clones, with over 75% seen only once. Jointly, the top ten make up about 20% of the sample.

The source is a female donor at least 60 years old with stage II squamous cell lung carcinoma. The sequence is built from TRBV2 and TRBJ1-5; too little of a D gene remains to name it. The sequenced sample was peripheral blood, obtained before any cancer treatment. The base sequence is TGTGCCAGCAGTGACTCGAATCAGCCCCAGCATTTT. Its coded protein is CASSDSNQPQHF.